A selection of T cell receptor beta chains follows, all from one sample in a study of tumor-infiltrating lymphocytes in glioblastoma multiforme. TCRdb itself ran the multiplex PCR reads through MiXCR, one entry per CDR3 protein. The table includes 20,000 or so distinct CDR3 sequences, 55% to 75% detected once. Sequencing was carried out using peripheral blood. All receptors derive from a male donor with glioblastoma. Both conserved end residues are part of each CDR3. D genes are given only for firm matches. Size values are once, few and many counts, or a class for expanded clones, and some rows have none.

J gene	D gene	V gene	clone size	CDR3 protein	CDR3 DNA
TRBJ1-2	.	TRBV11-2	.	CASSLGPGQYYGYPF	TGTGCCAGCAGCCTAGGACCAGGGCAATACTACGGCTACCCCTTC
TRBJ2-3	TRBD2	TRBV11-1	few	CASSGGLLNTQYF	TGTGCCAGCAGCGGGGGACTACTGAATACGCAGTATTTT
TRBJ1-2	.	TRBV4-2	.	CASSQERQDILGHGYTF	TGTGCCAGCAGCCAGGAGAGGCAGGACATCTTAGGCCATGGCTACACCTTC
TRBJ1-1	TRBD1	TRBV20-1	.	CSANSGTGSDGASF	TGCAGTGCTAATTCCGGGACAGGGTCTGATGGAGCTTCCTTT
TRBJ2-2	TRBD1	TRBV5-1	few	CASSLGTGNTGELFF	TGCGCCAGCAGCTTAGGGACAGGGAACACCGGGGAGCTGTTTTTT
TRBJ2-7	TRBD2	TRBV20-1	many	CSARDWGTTVYEQYF	TGCAGTGCTAGAGATTGGGGGACTACCGTCTACGAGCAGTACTTC
TRBJ2-1	.	TRBV29-1	.	CSAQDSLRVNEQFF	TGCAGCGCCCAGGACTCCCTCAGGGTCAATGAGCAGTTCTTC
TRBJ1-1	TRBD1	TRBV20-1	.	CSAGEGQMNTEAFF	TGCAGTGCTGGAGAGGGACAGATGAACACTGAAGCTTTCTTT
TRBJ2-1	TRBD2	TRBV5-1	few	CASSSASGRAMLHEQFF	TGCGCCAGCAGCTCAGCTAGCGGGAGGGCCATGCTTCATGAGCAGTTCTTC
TRBJ2-7	.	TRBV11-2	.	CASSQGQTYEQYF	TGTGCCAGCAGCCAAGGACAGACCTACGAGCAGTACTTC
TRBJ1-3	.	TRBV20-1	many	CSARVTGSSGNTIYF	TGCAGTGCTAGGGTCACAGGAAGCTCTGGAAACACCATATATTTT
TRBJ2-7	TRBD2	TRBV29-1	few	CSVWTSGGRSRYEQYF	TGCAGCGTATGGACTAGCGGGGGGAGGAGTCGGTACGAGCAGTACTTC
TRBJ2-3	.	TRBV4-1	.	CASSQDLGQGVTDTQYF	TGCGCCAGCAGCCAAGATCTGGGGCAGGGAGTCACAGATACGCAGTATTTT
TRBJ1-1	.	TRBV11-1	.	CASGLENTEAFF	TGTGCCAGCGGCTTGGAGAACACTGAAGCTTTCTTT
TRBJ2-7	.	TRBV6-5	.	CASNPGQEVAEQYF	TGTGCCAGCAACCCGGGTCAGGAGGTCGCCGAGCAGTACTTC
TRBJ2-1	TRBD2	TRBV29-1	once	CSVAAGDTYNERFF	TGCAGCGTTGCTGCGGGAGACACCTACAATGAGCGGTTCTTC
TRBJ2-3	.	TRBV6-5	.	CASSYRSIDTRYF	TGTGCCAGCAGTTACCGAAGCATAGATACGCGGTATTTT
TRBJ1-1	.	TRBV7-9	many	CASSPRGGLTEAFF	TGTGCCAGCAGCCCCCGCGGGGGGCTGACTGAAGCTTTCTTT
TRBJ1-1	.	TRBV11-1	.	CASSSNPGRTLGSFF	TGTGCCAGCAGCTCGAACCCGGGACGGACCCTAGGGTCTTTCTTT
TRBJ2-1	.	TRBV11-2	.	CASSPRKGKYNEKFF	TGTGCCAGCAGCCCGAGGAAGGGGAAATACAATGAGAAGTTCTTC
TRBJ2-5	.	TRBV12-3/TRBV12-4	.	CASSFLGQSVQYF	TGTGCCAGCAGTTTTTTAGGACAGAGTGTCCAGTACTTC
TRBJ1-2	TRBD1	TRBV29-1	.	CSVLVVGQGLNYGYTF	TGCAGCGTTTTGGTGGTTGGACAGGGGCTTAACTATGGCTACACCTTC
TRBJ1-1	TRBD1	TRBV11-2	many	CASSVTGAVAFF	TGTGCCAGCAGCGTGACAGGGGCGGTAGCTTTCTTT
TRBJ1-1	.	TRBV28	few	CASSPGHFMNTEAFF	TGTGCCAGCAGTCCAGGACACTTCATGAACACTGAAGCTTTCTTT
TRBJ2-7	.	TRBV4-3	many	CASSQRTGREQYF	TGCGCCAGCAGCCAAAGAACAGGGCGAGAGCAGTACTTC
TRBJ1-2	.	TRBV29-1	many	CSVTGVGSYYGYTF	TGCAGCGTGACCGGGGTAGGGAGCTACTATGGCTACACCTTC
TRBJ2-7	.	TRBV12-3/TRBV12-4	once	CASSGFGYEQYF	TGTGCCAGCAGTGGCTTCGGGTACGAGCAGTACTTC
TRBJ2-2	.	TRBV29-1	.	CSVENTGELFF	TGCAGCGTTGAGAACACCGGGGAGCTGTTTTTT
TRBJ2-1	TRBD2	TRBV29-1	many	CSVEREGGEQFF	TGCAGCGTTGAACGGGAGGGGGGTGAGCAGTTCTTC
TRBJ1-2	.	TRBV20-1	.	CSAPPGGPTYGYTF	TGCAGTGCCCCGCCTGGGGGCCCCACCTATGGCTACACGTTC
TRBJ2-4	.	TRBV29-1	many	CSGLQSGKNIQYF	TGCAGCGGTTTACAGAGCGGCAAAAACATTCAGTACTTC
TRBJ2-5	.	TRBV10-3	many	CAISEPLMPETQYF	TGTGCCATCAGTGAACCACTGATGCCAGAGACCCAGTACTTC
TRBJ2-4	.	TRBV29-1	many	CSVEGKNIQYF	TGCAGCGTTGAGGGGAAAAACATTCAGTACTTC
TRBJ1-1	.	TRBV5-6	.	CASSFTGPAMNTEAFF	TGCGCCAGCAGCTTTACAGGGCCTGCCATGAACACTGAAGCTTTCTTT
TRBJ2-1	.	TRBV5-6	.	CASSSDEIDYRSYNEQFF	TGTGCCAGCAGCTCCGATGAAATAGACTATCGCTCCTACAATGAGCAGTTCTTC
TRBJ1-6	.	TRBV11-2	.	CASSLVAGSYNSPLHF	TGTGCCAGCAGCTTAGTGGCGGGGAGCTATAATTCACCCCTCCACTTT
TRBJ2-7	TRBD1	TRBV6-6	few	CASSYPDGTGDEQYF	TGTGCCAGCAGTTACCCAGATGGGACAGGGGACGAGCAGTACTTC
TRBJ2-7	TRBD1	TRBV4-2	.	CASSHDPGQWGEQYF	TGCGCCAGCAGCCACGACCCGGGACAGTGGGGCGAGCAGTACTTC
TRBJ2-1	TRBD2	TRBV20-1	.	CSARLADNEQFF	TGCAGTGCTAGACTAGCGGACAATGAGCAGTTCTTC
TRBJ2-7	.	TRBV29-1	medium-sized	CSVEDSAKRGSYEQYF	TGCAGCGTTGAAGACAGCGCAAAGAGAGGCTCCTACGAGCAGTACTTC
TRBJ2-5	.	TRBV6-4	many	CASSVSGVQETQYF	TGTGCCAGCAGTGTTTCGGGAGTCCAAGAGACCCAGTACTTC
TRBJ2-1	.	TRBV2	few	CASSGPWSSYNEQFF	TGTGCCAGCAGTGGGCCCTGGAGCTCCTACAATGAGCAGTTCTTC
TRBJ2-5	.	TRBV29-1	.	CSDEKQGGETQYF	TGCAGCGATGAGAAGCAGGGCGGAGAGACCCAGTACTTC
TRBJ1-4	.	TRBV11-2	.	CACSLATGRNVKLFF	TGTGCCTGCAGCTTAGCAACGGGACGTAATGTAAAACTGTTTTTT
TRBJ1-1	.	TRBV29-1	.	CSVAVSTEAFF	TGCAGCGTTGCTGTGAGCACCGAAGCTTTCTTT
TRBJ2-7	.	TRBV20-1	.	CSASRVAAPYEQYF	TGCAGTGCTAGTAGGGTAGCGGCCCCCTACGAGCAGTACTTC
TRBJ2-7	TRBD2	TRBV20-1	.	CSARDLLAGGPYEQYF	TGCAGTGCTAGAGATCTTTTGGCGGGGGGCCCCTACGAGCAGTACTTC
TRBJ1-2	.	TRBV29-1	many	CSVGRVGVSHGYTF	TGCAGCGTTGGAAGGGTAGGGGTTTCGCATGGCTACACCTTC
TRBJ2-1	TRBD2	TRBV11-1	.	CASSSVAVSGSSNEQFF	TGTGCCAGCAGCTCTGTTGCGGTTAGCGGGAGCAGCAATGAGCAGTTCTTC
TRBJ1-2	.	TRBV5-6	.	CASNPWVFSRPGRGYGYTF	TGTGCCAGCAATCCATGGGTTTTTTCCAGGCCAGGGCGCGGCTATGGATACACCTTC
TRBJ2-7	TRBD2	TRBV11-2	.	CASSLEASGSVEQYF	TGTGCCAGCAGCTTAGAGGCTAGCGGGAGTGTGGAGCAGTACTTC